This TCR beta chain was identified during a study of shared clonotypes between healthy human individuals. Ten or more counts support this clone. Its cognate antigen is unknown. Study observations and caveats: Since donors were few, the genetic and exposure-history diversity represented was limited.

Under the authors' procedure: In the immunoSEQ data, sequences were junction-only and lacked quality scores, so filtering differed. TCRdb's copy holds only in-frame clones and misses some; the assay was immunoSEQ multiplex PCR. V, J and clone size derive from that table, while D and trimming were established from the DNA sequence. The sample records over a million clones, around 74% being singletons. V was pared by 8 bases and J by 3 bases, with 7 bases between. This CDR3 is 12 amino acids long. Per germline, CDR1 ENHRY and CDR2 SYGVKD. The receptor was isolated from a man between 18 and 35 years old in good health. V and J are TRBV10-3 and TRBJ2-2, with D perhaps assigned TRBD1 or TRBD2 (5 bases each). The sequenced material came from memory CD4+ T cells sorted from blood. Subset in this sample: CD45RA-negative fraction. This CDR3 is CAIRGYTGELFF. CDR3 bases: TGTGCCATCCGGGGCTACACCGGGGAGCTGTTTTTT.